The present T cell receptor (beta chain) was sequenced within a study of T cells in Graves' hyperthyroidism and ophthalmopathy. Amplified TCR beta CDR3 regions derived from RNA transcripts. Initially, a first-round RT-PCR of the TCR CDR3 employed the HTBI primer set. TCRdb re-analysed the multiplex PCR reads in MiXCR, keeping a single row per CDR3 protein. The sample includes roughly 700,000 distinct CDR3 sequences, 12% to 15% of them seen just once. There are 17 residues in the CDR3. Germline trimming cut 5 bases from V and 6 bases from J; bases unmatched to any gene: 8. The germline gives CDR1 SNHLY, CDR2 FYNNEI. A note on this clonotype: The target antigen is unknown.

Study-wide findings and caveats: In blood, most of the thyroid clonotypes expanded above 0.001 were also present.

Material for sequencing was blood. This sequence joins TRBV2 and TRBJ2-3; 16 bases agree with TRBD2. This TCR was recovered from a woman between 18 and 29 years old with Graves' hyperthyroidism. The CDR3 protein is CASSPGLAGGASDTQYF. The CDR3 DNA sequence: TGTGCCAGCAGTCCGGGACTAGCGGGGGGGGCCTCGGATACGCAGTATTTT.